This T cell receptor beta chain is drawn from a study of T-cell reconstitution after alpha-beta-depleted transplantation in children. Unique molecular identifiers were used in preparing the TCRbeta library. TCRdb called the PCR reads again in MiXCR, with one record for every CDR3 protein. The sample has almost 400,000 distinct CDR3 sequences; approximately 20% are singletons. V lost 1 base, J lost 9 bases, and 13 bases lay in between. The CDR3 is made up of 14 amino acids. Germline CDR1 is SGHTA and CDR2 is FQGNSA. This clonotype was detected only a few times. The TCR comes from a human donor who donated a stem cell graft to a child with acute myeloid leukemia. V is TRBV7-2 and J is TRBJ2-1; D is perhaps TRBD1 (5 bases). This sample comprised PBMCs from the stem cell graft donor, obtained from the stem cell graft. CDR3 nucleotide sequence: TGTGCCAGCAGCTTAGTTGCAGGGCAGGCTGAGCAGTTCTTC. It translates to CASSLVAGQAEQFF.